One sample yielded the 14 T cell receptor beta chains listed below, sequenced in a study of T cell responses to AZD1222 COVID-19 vaccine. Generated by immunoSEQ multiplex PCR, the TCRdb table keeps only in-frame clones and is missing some. Among roughly 95,000 clones listed, 88% were seen once. The material was peripheral blood, obtained on day 0 of AZD1222 vaccination. These receptors were collected from an adult in good health.

This clone occurred once. The chain links TRBV9 to TRBJ2-3, with D perhaps TRBD1 or TRBD2 (6 bases each). This CDR3 comprises 15 residues. CDR1 SGDLS and CDR2 YYNGEE come from the germline V gene. Trimming took off 3 bases at V and 3 bases at J, with 14 bases between the two ends. CDR3 loop: CASSDFGGRTDTQYF. The CDR3 coding sequence is TGTGCCAGCAGCGATTTTGGGGGGCGAACAGATACGCAGTATTTT.

This chain connects TRBV2 to TRBJ2-1, with 9 bases aligning to TRBD1. With 10 bases clipped from V and 1 base from J, the junction kept 5 bases outside the gene matches. Germline V gene data show CDR1 as SNHLY and CDR2 as FYNNEI. This CDR3 is built from 14 residues. The CDR3 loop reads CAILQGASYNEQFF. CDR3 bases: TGTGCCATCTTACAGGGGGCTTCCTACAATGAGCAGTTCTTC.

Only a few counts were recorded for this clone. This chain connects TRBV3-1 (or the pseudogene TRBV3-2) to TRBJ1-2, with D tentatively TRBD1 (5 bases). Per the germline V gene, CDR1 is LGHDT and CDR2 is YNNKEL (reference sequence). V was cut by 0 bases and J by 6 bases, with 8 bases left in between. The CDR3 has 13 residues. CDR3 sequence (DNA): TGTGCCAGCAGCCAAGATGAGGGGAATGGCTACACCTTC. This translates into CASSQDEGNGYTF.

J is TRBJ2-3 and V is TRBV19; 9 bases agree with TRBD1. The CDR3 extends over 14 amino acids. Trimming cost V 3 bases and J 4 bases; bases outside gene matches: 2. Germline V gene data show CDR1 as LNHDA and CDR2 as SQIVND (reference sequence). The CDR3 is CASSMRQGADTQYF. The CDR3 DNA reads TGTGCCAGTAGTATGAGACAGGGGGCAGATACGCAGTATTTT.

The chain has TRBV7-2 and TRBJ1-1; 9 positions agree with TRBD1. Germline V lookup: CDR1 SGHTA, CDR2 FQGNSA. This CDR3 has 16 residues. V lost 5 bases to trimming and J lost 1 base; unmatched junction nucleotides: 8. CDR3 sequence: CASSQPAGQGNTEAFF. In DNA, the CDR3 is TGTGCCAGCAGCCAGCCGGCGGGACAGGGGAACACTGAAGCTTTCTTT.

This chain connects TRBV4-1 to TRBJ2-5, with 10 bases that match TRBD2. CDR3 length: 20 amino acids. The J segment lost 2 bases and the V segment lost 4 bases, leaving 19 bases of the junction unmatched. Germline V CDR1 and CDR2: MGHRA, YSYEKL. CDR3: CASSPVLGLAGVGPQETQYF. In nucleotides, the CDR3 is TGCGCCAGCAGCCCAGTCCTGGGGCTAGCGGGAGTGGGGCCACAAGAGACCCAGTACTTC.

The chain links TRBV19 to TRBJ2-7; a possible D gene is TRBD1 (6 bases). V lost 4 bases to trimming and J lost 0 bases, with 13 bases between them. CDR3 length: 15 amino acids. CDR1 is LNHDA, CDR2 SQIVND, per germline (reference sequence). This CDR3 is CASSNPRDNSYEQYF. The CDR3 bases are TGTGCCAGTAGTAATCCAAGGGACAACTCCTACGAGCAGTACTTC.

This sequence joins TRBV7-9 and TRBJ2-1, with 11 positions matching TRBD1. Germline assignment: CDR1 SEHNR and CDR2 FQNEAQ (reference sequence). CDR3 length: 16 residues. V was clipped by 4 bases and J by 4 bases; unmatched bases: 6. DNA of the CDR3: TGTGCCAGCAGCTCCGGAGGGACAGGGGGTTACAATGAGCAGTTCTTC. This sequence encodes CASSSGGTGGYNEQFF. Full variable domain (remainder filled in from reference TRBV7-9 and TRBJ2-1): DTGVSQNPRHKITKRGQNVTFRCDPISEHNRLYWYRQTLGQGPEFLTYFQNEAQLEKSRLLSDRFSAERPKGSFSTLEIQRTEQGDSAMYLCASSSGGTGGYNEQFFGPGTRLTVL.

The V gene is TRBV15, the J gene TRBJ2-7, with TRBD2 as a possible D gene (6 bases). CDR3 length equals 13 residues. V lost 1 base to trimming and J lost 6 bases, with 10 bases between them. Germline CDR1 reads LNHNV; CDR2 reads YYDKDF (reference sequence). In nucleotides, the CDR3 is TGTGCCACCAGCAGAGTGGAGGGAAGCGAGCAGTACTTC. This encodes CATSRVEGSEQYF.

The V gene is TRBV6-5, the J gene TRBJ1-3; TRBD1 aligns across 7 bases. This CDR3 has 15 amino acids. V shed 3 bases and J 4 bases; nucleotides not matched to a gene: 6. Germline V gene sequence: CDR1 MNHEY, CDR2 SVGAGI. The CDR3 coding sequence is TGTGCCAGCAGTTATGAGGGGGCGCGAGGAAACACCATATATTTT. This encodes CASSYEGARGNTIYF.

The chain recombines TRBV9 with TRBJ1-2, with 12 bases aligning to TRBD1. The CDR3 consists of 20 residues. Germline assignment: CDR1 SGDLS and CDR2 YYNGEE. With 1 base clipped from V and 6 bases from J, the junction kept 19 bases outside the gene matches. CDR3 loop: CASSVPLKSRDRGPYDGYTF. For the CDR3, the DNA is TGTGCCAGCAGCGTACCTTTAAAGTCCCGGGACAGGGGGCCTTACGATGGCTACACCTTC.

This chain links TRBV6-2 or TRBV6-3 with TRBJ1-5; TRBD1 is a possible D gene (5 bases). Germline CDR1 is MNHEY and CDR2 is SVGEGT. Trimming stripped 2 bases from V and 2 bases from J, with 7 bases between. This CDR3 has 14 amino acids. CDR3 amino acids: CASSYGRGNQPQHF. The CDR3 coding sequence is TGTGCCAGCAGTTACGGCAGGGGCAATCAGCCCCAGCATTTT.

The chain joins TRBV4-1 to TRBJ1-1; D uncertain. Trimming removed 1 base at V and 3 bases at J, with 9 bases between. The CDR3 loop spans 14 amino acids. CDR1 and CDR2 from the germline V gene are MGHRA and YSYEKL. This CDR3 reads CASSQVRTYTEAFF. The DNA for the CDR3 is TGCGCCAGCAGCCAAGTCAGGACTTACACTGAAGCTTTCTTT.

The chain has TRBV6-5 and TRBJ1-2, with 8 positions matching TRBD1. The germline gives CDR1 MNHEY, CDR2 SVGAGI. The CDR3 is 13 amino acids. V dropped 6 bases and J dropped 7; count of bases not matched to a gene: 7. CDR3 in amino acids: CASRPTGGFGYTF. The CDR3 DNA is TGTGCCAGCAGACCCACAGGGGGGTTTGGCTACACCTTC.